Listed below are T cell receptor beta chains from one sample, sequenced in a study of regulatory dendritic cells for organ transplantation. Using immunoSEQ multiplex PCR, the repertoire was profiled, and TCRdb retains in-frame clones only, with some absent. The top ten hold over 0.1% of the sample, which has under 40,000 clones, under 95% seen once. The source material was naive CD8+ T cells from blood. The receptors come from a human donor in good health. The CDR3 runs from the conserved cysteine through the conserved F or W. A D gene is named only where the DNA matches it firmly.

>TRBJ1-1|TRBD1|TRBV30
CAYPGTDYTEAFF
TGTGCCTACCCGGGGACAGACTACACTGAAGCTTTCTTT
>TRBJ2-7|NA|TRBV7-7
CASTSHPGADEQYF
TGTGCTAGCACTTCTCACCCAGGGGCGGACGAGCAGTACTTC
>TRBJ1-1|NA|TRBV19
CASSIELTNTEAFF
TGTGCCAGTAGTATAGAATTGACGAACACTGAAGCTTTCTTT
>TRBJ2-7|NA|TRBV28
CASSTRPGYEQYF
TGTGCCAGCAGCACCCGCCCAGGGTACGAGCAGTACTTC
>TRBJ1-2|NA|TRBV7-2
CASSRPDGQLASYGYTF
TGTGCCAGCAGCCGACCCGACGGTCAACTAGCTAGCTATGGCTACACCTTC
>TRBJ2-2|NA|TRBV2
CASRGGELFF
TGTGCCAGCCGGGGCGGGGAGCTGTTTTTT
>TRBJ1-2|NA|TRBV15
CATGGGNYGYTF
TGTGCCACCGGCGGCGGGAACTATGGCTACACCTTC
>TRBJ2-5|NA|TRBV4-1
CASSHSLQETQYF
TGCGCCAGCAGCCACTCCCTGCAAGAGACCCAGTACTTC
>TRBJ1-2|NA|TRBV7-9
CASSLNSLGPGGYTF
TGTGCCAGCAGCTTAAACTCGTTGGGTCCGGGTGGCTACACCTTC
>TRBJ2-7|NA|TRBV6-6
CASRLVGYEQYF
TGTGCCAGCAGACTCGTCGGTTACGAGCAGTACTTC
>TRBJ2-7|NA|TRBV27
CASSLMPDDGEQYF
TGTGCCAGCAGTTTAATGCCTGATGATGGCGAGCAGTACTTC
>TRBJ2-7|TRBD1|TRBV9
CASSAGGQGGYEQYF
TGTGCCAGCAGCGCAGGCGGACAGGGGGGGTACGAGCAGTACTTC
>TRBJ1-2|TRBD1|TRBV4-1
CASSQEGTGGDGYTF
TGCGCCAGCAGCCAAGAAGGGACAGGGGGAGATGGCTACACCTTC
>TRBJ2-3|TRBD2|TRBV28
CASSPLRTSGSLDTQYF
TGTGCCAGCAGTCCACTTCGGACTAGCGGGAGTCTAGATACGCAGTATTTT
>TRBJ2-1|TRBD2|TRBV9
CASSGGTSGQSSYNEQFF
TGTGCCAGCAGCGGCGGGACTAGCGGGCAGAGCTCCTACAATGAGCAGTTCTTC
>TRBJ1-1|NA|TRBV5-4
CASSPAAGRNTEAFF
TGTGCCAGCAGCCCGGCGGCAGGGAGGAACACTGAAGCTTTCTTT
>TRBJ1-6|NA|TRBV6-5
CASSYSPVVYNSPLHF
TGTGCCAGCAGTTACTCGCCGGTAGTCTATAATTCACCCCTCCACTTT
>TRBJ2-1|TRBD2|TRBV7-9
CAARGGLAGGSEQFF
TGTGCAGCCCGAGGAGGACTAGCGGGAGGGAGCGAGCAGTTCTTC
>TRBJ1-6|NA|TRBV6-5
CASSYSSFSPLHF
TGTGCCAGCAGTTACTCGAGTTTTTCACCCCTCCACTTT
>TRBJ2-1|TRBD2|TRBV7-2
CASSSWTSGVDEQFF
TGTGCCAGCAGCTCCTGGACTAGCGGGGTCGATGAGCAGTTCTTC
>TRBJ2-1|TRBD2|TRBV28
CASSLYGRGRDEQFF
TGTGCCAGCAGTTTATACGGGAGGGGTAGAGATGAGCAGTTCTTC
>TRBJ2-1|TRBD2|TRBV7-8
CASSPLGTSGRNNEQFF
TGTGCCAGCAGCCCTCTAGGGACTAGCGGGAGAAACAATGAGCAGTTCTTC
>TRBJ2-7|NA|TRBV5-1
CASSSRQAKIYEQYF
TGCGCCAGCAGCAGCCGACAGGCTAAGATCTACGAGCAGTACTTC
>TRBJ2-7|TRBD2|TRBV27
CASSLYERGAYEQYF
TGTGCCAGCAGTTTATACGAGCGGGGGGCCTACGAGCAGTACTTC
>TRBJ1-5|NA|TRBV4-3
CASSQGTSSKQPQHF
TGCGCCAGCAGCCAGGGGACGTCAAGTAAGCAGCCCCAGCATTTT
>TRBJ2-1|NA|TRBV2
CASSEALMERQFF
TGTGCCAGCAGTGAAGCGCTGATGGAGAGGCAGTTCTTC
>TRBJ2-3|NA|TRBV19
CASSEGVSSDTQYF
TGTGCCAGTAGTGAAGGGGTTTCATCGGATACGCAGTATTTT
>TRBJ2-7|TRBD1|TRBV5-5
CASSPWGQGGEQYF
TGTGCCAGCAGCCCATGGGGACAGGGAGGCGAGCAGTACTTC
>TRBJ1-1|NA|TRBV7-6
CASSLGSPNTEAFF
TGTGCCAGCAGCTTAGGCAGTCCGAACACTGAAGCTTTCTTT
>TRBJ2-7|NA|TRBV29-1
CSVEDRTSYEQYF
TGCAGCGTTGAAGATCGCACCTCCTACGAGCAGTACTTC